This entry concerns a single TCR beta chain. This record comes from a study of PD-1 blockade in mismatch repair-deficient tumors. Using immunoSEQ multiplex PCR, the repertoire was profiled, and TCRdb retains in-frame clones only, with some absent. The repertoire includes about 68,000 clones, 70% to 80% of them detected once, and about 5% sits in the top ten. The TCR sequence derives from an adult with mismatch repair-deficient cancer. The specimen comprised peripheral blood, sampled 2 weeks after starting pembrolizumab.

The CDR3 sequence is CASSPQNNQPQHF. DNA of the CDR3: TGTGCCAGCTCACCACAGAACAATCAGCCCCAGCATTTT. V gene TRBV18 combines with J gene TRBJ1-5; D ambiguous. CDR1 is KGHSH and CDR2 is LQKENI in the germline V gene. Trimming removed 1 base from V and 3 bases from J, with 4 bases in between. This CDR3 is 13 amino acids long. The variable domain in full, completed from reference TRBV18 and TRBJ1-5, reads NAGVMQNPRHLVRRRGQEARLRCSPMKGHSHVYWYRQLPEEGLKFMVYLQKENIIDESGMPKERFSAEFPKEGPSILRIQQVVRGDSAAYFCASSPQNNQPQHFGDGTRLSIL.